The entry that follows covers one T cell receptor (beta chain) sequence. Its target is unknown. The source of the sample is a study of OX40 agonist ivuxolimab in advanced cancers. Study at large: Patients in the trial were receiving intravenous ivuxolimab every 2 weeks, at doses of 0.01 to 10 mg/kg.

Regarding the study as a whole: There was clonal expansion of CD4+ and CD8+ blood T cells by week 6 at 0.1 to 3.0 mg/kg. Averaged across samples, CD8+ T cells carried more expanded clones than CD4+ did.

The data were produced by immunoSEQ multiplex PCR, yet TCRdb's version contains in-frame clones alone and is incomplete. Of about 46,000 clones in the sample, 82% are singletons; the top ten hold less than 2%. This specimen was CD4+ or CD8+ T cells sorted from blood, taken in a trial of the OX40 agonist ivuxolimab. This clonotype was sampled from an adult with an advanced solid tumor such as melanoma, head and neck, liver or kidney cancer.

CDR3 sequence: CASSFSGGGAANTGELFF. The CDR3 DNA sequence: TGTGCCAGCAGCTTTAGCGGGGGGGGAGCCGCGAACACCGGGGAGCTGTTTTTT. The genes are TRBV27 and TRBJ2-2; 11 nucleotides line up with TRBD2. Germline assignment: CDR1 MNHEY and CDR2 SMNVEV (reference sequence). V shed 6 bases, J shed 0 bases, and the junction held 9 bases outside the gene matches. The length of the CDR3 is 18 residues.